Presented here are 27 T cell receptor beta chains from one specimen sequenced in a study of OX40 agonist ivuxolimab in advanced cancers. Profiling relied on immunoSEQ multiplex PCR, and the TCRdb table lists in-frame clones only, not all of them. The data hold about 58,000 clones, with roughly nine tenths observed a single time. The sequenced sample was CD4+ or CD8+ T cells sorted from blood, obtained in a trial of the OX40 agonist ivuxolimab. These receptors all stem from an adult with an advanced solid tumor such as melanoma, head and neck, liver or kidney cancer.

CDR3 sequence: CASSLNNYEQYV. DNA of the CDR3: TGTGCCAGCAGCTTAAATAACTACGAGCAGTACGTC. The chain carries TRBV7-9 and TRBJ2-7, with D unclear. The CDR3 contains 12 residues. CDR1 and CDR2 (germline): SEHNR, FQNEAQ (reference sequence). The V end was cut by 2 bases, the J end by 3 bases, with 5 bases between.

This chain links TRBV10-3 with TRBJ2-7, with 12 bases matching TRBD2. The length of the CDR3 is 14 residues. The J segment lost 4 bases and the V segment lost 5 bases, leaving 3 bases of the junction unmatched. Germline V lookup: CDR1 ENHRY, CDR2 SYGVKD. CDR3: CAISPTSGGYEQYF. The CDR3 DNA follows: TGTGCCATCAGTCCGACTAGCGGGGGTTACGAGCAGTACTTC.

The rearrangement uses TRBV6-5 and TRBJ1-1; D gene uncertain. The CDR3 is 12 amino acids. Trimming removed 2 bases from V and 5 bases from J, with 6 bases in between. CDR1 MNHEY and CDR2 SVGAGI come from the germline V gene. In nucleotides, the CDR3 is TGTGCCAGCAGTTACGGCTATACTGAAGCTTTCTTT. Residues: CASSYGYTEAFF.

The chain has TRBV2 and TRBJ1-2; TRBD1 matches 7 bases. This CDR3 comprises 12 residues. The V segment lost 6 bases and the J segment 3 bases; nucleotides outside the gene matches: 1. Per the germline V gene, CDR1 is SNHLY and CDR2 is FYNNEI. CDR3 loop: CASRGTDYGYTF. CDR3 nucleotides: TGTGCCAGCAGGGGGACAGACTATGGCTACACCTTC.

This clone was seen just once. This chain links TRBV7-2 with TRBJ2-3; D is perhaps TRBD1 (6 bases). Germline lookup yields CDR1 SGHTA and CDR2 FQGNSA. The CDR3 extends over 14 amino acids. V was cut by 5 bases and J by 8 bases, with 17 bases left in between. CDR3 sequence: CASSPRSTRGTQYF. The DNA for the CDR3 is TGTGCCAGCAGCCCCCGCTCGACCAGGGGTACGCAGTATTTT.

V gene TRBV28 combines with J gene TRBJ1-5; 7 positions agree with TRBD1. Per the germline V gene, CDR1 is MDHEN and CDR2 is SYDVKM. The CDR3 loop spans 14 amino acids. V trimming: 4 bases; J trimming: 7 bases; junction bases outside the gene matches: 7. The CDR3 reads CASSSTGLRQPQHF. CDR3 in DNA: TGTGCCAGCAGTTCGACAGGGCTTCGGCAGCCCCAGCATTTT.

This rearrangement joins TRBV4-3 to TRBJ1-2; weak D call: TRBD1 (5 bases). V lost 4 bases and J 8 bases, leaving 17 bases between the germline ends. The CDR3 runs 14 residues. Germline CDR1 LGHNA, CDR2 YSLEER. CDR3 residues: CASSPVGGREGYTF. The CDR3 region has the DNA TGCGCCAGCAGCCCAGTCGGGGGGAGAGAGGGCTACACCTTC.

V gene TRBV6-1 combines with J gene TRBJ2-7, with D perhaps given as TRBD1 or TRBD2 (5 bases each). Germline values: CDR1 MNHNS, CDR2 SASEGT. The V end was cut by 4 bases, the J end by 2 bases, with 12 bases between. The CDR3 totals 14 residues. The CDR3 loop is CASSGDGSTYEQYF. CDR3 sequence (DNA): TGTGCCAGCAGTGGGGACGGATCCACCTACGAGCAGTACTTC.

The rearrangement joins TRBV27 to TRBJ2-1; D unclear. The CDR3 spans 15 residues. V was shortened by 0 bases and J by 7 bases, with 13 bases between the two germline ends. The V gene's germline CDR1 is MNHEY and CDR2 SMNVEV (reference sequence). The CDR3 sequence: CASSLSNWASNEQFF. The CDR3 DNA reads as TGTGCCAGCAGTTTATCGAATTGGGCCTCAAATGAGCAGTTCTTC.

The chain employs TRBV27 and TRBJ2-1, with TRBD2 identical over 15 bases. Germline assignment: CDR1 MNHEY and CDR2 SMNVEV (reference sequence). This CDR3 is built from 20 residues. With V trimmed by 6 bases and J by 4 bases, 16 bases remained unmatched. CDR3 DNA: TGTGCCAGCAGACCAGGAAGGACTAGCGGGGGGGGACCTTCGTACAATGAGCAGTTCTTC. This sequence encodes CASRPGRTSGGGPSYNEQFF.

About this clone itself: This specimen includes other DNA sequences encoding the same CDR3. This rearrangement joins TRBV5-1 to TRBJ2-1, with D unclear. The CDR3 consists of 12 residues. Trimming cost V 6 bases and J 1 base, with 5 bases left between them. Germline V gene lookup returns CDR1 SGHRS and CDR2 YFSETQ. CDR3 protein: CASTESYNEQFF. The CDR3 DNA reads TGCGCCAGCACAGAATCCTACAATGAGCAGTTCTTC. Full variable domain (missing parts from reference TRBV5-1 and TRBJ2-1): KAGVTQTPRYLIKTRGQQVTLSCSPISGHRSVSWYQQTPGQGLQFLFEYFSETQRNKGNFPGRFSGRQFSNSRSEMNVSTLELGDSALYLCASTESYNEQFFGPGTRLTVL.

The CDR3: CASRGDFYNSPLHF. Here the CDR3 DNA reads TGCGCCAGCAGGGGGGATTTTTATAATTCACCCCTCCACTTT. The V and J genes are TRBV10-2 and TRBJ1-6, with D possibly matching TRBD1 (5 bases). V was shortened by 6 bases and J by 4 bases, with 10 bases between the two germline ends. The CDR3 is 14 residues long. CDR1 is WSHSY and CDR2 is SAAADI in the germline V gene.

The chain employs TRBV10-2 and TRBJ2-1; 7 nucleotides agree with TRBD2. The germline CDR1 and CDR2 sequences are WSHSY and SAAADI. The trim removed 4 bases at V and 6 bases at J, leaving 9 bases unmatched. CDR3 length: 15 residues. CDR3 in DNA: TGCGCCAGCAGTGGAGGCGGGAGTAGGATCAATGAGCAGTTCTTC. Protein: CASSGGGSRINEQFF.

Only one count was recorded for this clone. The same CDR3 is also encoded by other DNA sequences in this sample. The CDR3 DNA reads as TGCGCCAGCAGCTTAGACATTGGAAACACCATATATTTT. This encodes CASSLDIGNTIYF. The chain links TRBV5-1 to TRBJ1-3; the D is unclear. Between the trimmed V and J ends, which lost 2 bases and 3 bases, there was a span of 6 bases. CDR3 length equals 13 residues. Germline assignment: CDR1 SGHRS and CDR2 YFSETQ.

For the CDR3, the DNA is TGTGCCAGCAGCCCCCCGGGACTAGCGGGATTCTACGAGCAGTACGTC. This gives the protein CASSPPGLAGFYEQYV. The rearrangement joins TRBV5-6 to TRBJ2-7, with 13 nucleotides matching TRBD2. CDR3 length: 16 residues. The J segment lost 3 bases and the V segment lost 4 bases, leaving 7 bases of the junction unmatched. Germline V gene lookup returns CDR1 SGHDT and CDR2 YYEEEE.

The J gene is TRBJ1-1, the V gene TRBV9, with D possibly matching TRBD1 (5 bases). Germline V gives CDR1 SGDLS, CDR2 YYNGEE. This CDR3 spans 13 amino acids. The germline V and J ends were trimmed by 2 bases and 5 bases, with 10 bases remaining between them. The CDR3 DNA reads TGTGCCAGCAGCGTGGGGGGAAGGACTGAAGCTTTCTTT. Encoded protein: CASSVGGRTEAFF. The full variable domain, rest sourced from reference TRBV9 and TRBJ1-1, is DSGVTQTPKHLITATGQRVTLRCSPRSGDLSVYWYQQSLDQGLQFLIQYYNGEERAKGNILERFSAQQFPDLHSELNLSSLELGDSALYFCASSVGGRTEAFFGQGTRLTVV.

V gene TRBV4-1 combines with J gene TRBJ2-3; the D is unclear. The V and J ends lost 0 bases and 1 base respectively, with 8 bases between them. Germline V lookup: CDR1 MGHRA, CDR2 YSYEKL. This CDR3 spans 15 amino acids. CDR3 DNA: TGCGCCAGCAGCCAAGAAGAACTGCGCACAGATACGCAGTATTTT. Its protein product is CASSQEELRTDTQYF.

This clone was observed a handful of times. The chain recombines TRBV5-6 with TRBJ1-5, with 7 bases lining up with TRBD1. CDR1 and CDR2 from the germline V gene are SGHDT and YYEEEE. Losses at the gene ends were 1 base for V and 4 bases for J; bases not matched to a gene: 5. This CDR3 has 15 residues. CDR3 sequence (DNA): TGTGCCAGCAGCTTGACCCCACAGGGGAATCAGCCCCAGCATTTT. Translated: CASSLTPQGNQPQHF.

The chain's CDR3 is CASSLQGGLSTVADTQYF. CDR3 DNA: TGTGCCAGCAGCCTCCAGGGGGGACTTTCTACGGTGGCAGATACGCAGTATTTT. This rearrangement joins TRBV7-3 to TRBJ2-3, with D possibly matching TRBD1 (7 bases). The V end was cut by 5 bases, the J end by 4 bases, with 25 bases between. This CDR3 region has 18 residues. Germline CDR1 and CDR2: SGHTA and FQGTGA.

The chain links TRBV2 to TRBJ1-5; 7 positions agree with TRBD1. The CDR3 runs to 14 residues. CDR1 and CDR2 (germline): SNHLY, FYNNEI. Losses at the gene ends were 5 bases for V and 3 bases for J; bases not matched to a gene: 4. CDR3 sequence reads: CASSTGVDNQPQHF. CDR3 nucleotides: TGTGCCAGCAGTACAGGGGTGGACAATCAGCCCCAGCATTTT.

The CDR3 region is CSVEQGVANYGYTF. Here the CDR3 DNA reads TGCAGCGTTGAGCAGGGGGTGGCTAACTATGGCTACACCTTC. The rearrangement uses TRBV29-1 and TRBJ1-2, with 7 bases matching TRBD1. The CDR3 is made up of 14 amino acids. CDR1 is SQVTM and CDR2 is ANQGSEA in the germline V gene. The V segment lost 3 bases and the J segment 0 bases; nucleotides outside the gene matches: 4.

V is TRBV4-1 and J is TRBJ1-6; D remains unclear. CDR3 length equals 14 residues. With 4 bases removed from V and 10 bases from J, the gap between germline ends came to 14 bases. Germline lookup yields CDR1 MGHRA and CDR2 YSYEKL. The CDR3 sequence: CASSPDAIGSPLHF. The CDR3 DNA follows: TGCGCCAGCAGCCCGGATGCCATAGGGTCACCCCTCCACTTT.

The J gene is TRBJ1-5, the V gene TRBV6-6; perhaps TRBD1 as D (5 bases). CDR3 length equals 13 residues. V was clipped by 6 bases and J by 4 bases, with 10 bases between them. Germline V lookup: CDR1 MNHNY, CDR2 SVGAGI (reference sequence). The CDR3 region has the DNA TGTGCCAGCAGGGGTGGGGGTAATCAGCCCCAGCATTTT. It translates to CASRGGGNQPQHF.

This chain uses TRBV1 with TRBJ1-1. TRBV1 is tagged as a pseudogene. The CDR3 runs to 14 residues. CDR3 sequence reads: CTSSQVDEDAEAFF. The CDR3 DNA reads as TGCACCAGCAGCCAAGTGGATGAGGACGCAGAAGCTTTCTTT.

The chain couples TRBV29-1 to TRBJ2-7, with TRBD2 as a possible D gene (6 bases). From germline, CDR1 is SQVTM and CDR2 ANQGSEA. Trimming stripped 6 bases from V and 0 bases from J, with 15 bases between. The CDR3 contains 14 residues. CDR3 bases: TGCAGCGTACGGGGGTCCCTCCGCTCCTACGAGCAGTACGTC. As protein: CSVRGSLRSYEQYV.

The chain employs TRBV7-9 and TRBJ1-3, with no clear D. V was trimmed by 1 base and J by 4 bases, leaving 17 bases between them. The CDR3 has 17 amino acids. Per the germline V gene, CDR1 is SEHNR and CDR2 is FQNEAQ (reference sequence). The DNA of the CDR3 is TGTGCCAGCAGCTTAGGTGGCATCGGAGGATCCGGAAACACCATATATTTT. Protein: CASSLGGIGGSGNTIYF. Full variable domain (missing parts from reference TRBV7-9 and TRBJ1-3): DTGVSQNPRHKITKRGQNVTFRCDPISEHNRLYWYRQTLGQGPEFLTYFQNEAQLEKSRLLSDRFSAERPKGSFSTLEIQRTEQGDSAMYLCASSLGGIGGSGNTIYFGEGSWLTVV.

This chain uses TRBV27 with TRBJ2-7, with 8 bases matching TRBD1. Germline V gene sequence: CDR1 MNHEY, CDR2 SMNVEV (reference sequence). The CDR3 runs to 16 residues. Trimming at V came to 5 bases and at J to 0 bases, leaving 9 bases not matched to a gene. The DNA for the CDR3 is TGTGCCAGCAGTCCACAGGGGGTCCGGAGCTCCTACGAGCAGTACGTC. Encoded protein: CASSPQGVRSSYEQYV.